A selection of T cell receptor beta chains follows, all from one sample in a study of beta chain features in type 1 diabetes. Assay used: immunoSEQ multiplex PCR; TCRdb lists only in-frame clones, some missing. The table shows roughly 150,000 clones, with approximately 9.1% occurring only once. Sequencing input: central memory CD4+ T cells from blood. Source of these receptors: a woman between 18 and 29 years old in good health. The CDR3 runs from the conserved cysteine through the conserved F or W. D genes are given only for firm matches. Clone size, where shown, is once, few, many, or a class for clones that have expanded.

j_call d_call clone_size v_call cdr3_nt cdr3_aa
TRBJ1-1 TRBD1 - TRBV28 TGTGCCAGCAGTTTACGGGACAGGGGAGCTTTCTTT CASSLRDRGAFF
TRBJ2-2 - - TRBV2 TGTGCCAGCAGTCCGCAGGGAATCACCGGGGAGCTGTTTTTT CASSPQGITGELFF
TRBJ1-1 - - TRBV25-1 TGTGCCAGCAGTGCTAGGGGAACTGAAGCTTTCTTT CASSARGTEAFF
TRBJ1-2 TRBD1 few TRBV29-1 TGCAGCGCTCCCCACCCTACAGGGGACGATGGCTACACCTTC CSAPHPTGDDGYTF
TRBJ2-2 - few TRBV30 TGTGCCTGGAACTGGGGGCAAAACACCGGGGAGCTGTTTTTT CAWNWGQNTGELFF
TRBJ2-5 TRBD1 many TRBV7-2 TGTGCCAGCAGCCCAAGGACAGGCCTTCAAGAGACCCAGTACTTC CASSPRTGLQETQYF
TRBJ2-7 TRBD2 few TRBV6-5 TGTGCCAGCAGGGGACTAGCGGTTTACGAGCAGTACTTC CASRGLAVYEQYF
TRBJ2-5 TRBD2 few TRBV30 TGTGCCTGGAGTAAAAGCGGGGGGGCGGAGACCCAGTACTTC CAWSKSGGAETQYF
TRBJ1-2 TRBD1 few TRBV18 TGTGCCAGCTCACCACTCGAGGGGGCCAAAGGTGGCTACACCTTC CASSPLEGAKGGYTF
TRBJ1-2 TRBD1 - TRBV14 TGTGCCAGCAGCCCTCGACAGGGGGCCTATGGCTACACCTTC CASSPRQGAYGYTF
TRBJ2-5 TRBD2 few TRBV5-1 TGCGCCAGCAGCTCCGCGTCTAGCGGGAGTGGGAAGACCCAGTACTTC CASSSASSGSGKTQYF
TRBJ2-1 - - TRBV4-2 TGTGCCAGCAGCCAAGCCCAGCGGGCAAACAATGAGCAGTTCTTC CASSQAQRANNEQFF
TRBJ2-6 - - TRBV4-2 TGTGCCAGCAGCCAAGATTTAGAGGGCTCCTCTGGGGCCAACGTCCTGACTTTC CASSQDLEGSSGANVLTF
TRBJ1-1 TRBD1 - TRBV18 TGTGCCAGCTCACCAAAGCTCGTCGGACAGGGTGAAGCTTTCTTT CASSPKLVGQGEAFF
TRBJ2-7 TRBD1 few TRBV6-1 TGTGCCAGCAGAGCCCAGGGGGCGAATCCCTACGAGCAGTACTTC CASRAQGANPYEQYF
TRBJ1-6 - few TRBV30 TGTGCCTGGAGTGGGGGGGGGTTGAGTTCACCCCTCCACTTT CAWSGGGLSSPLHF
TRBJ2-7 - few TRBV10-3 TGTGCCATCAGTGAGAGTCCGGGTCCCTACGAGCAGTACTTC CAISESPGPYEQYF
TRBJ2-3 - - TRBV4-1 TGCGCCAGCAGCCAAGATGACCCCAGGGCTCACACAGATACGCAGTATTTT CASSQDDPRAHTDTQYF
TRBJ2-7 TRBD1 - TRBV6-5 TGTGCCAGCAGTCCTTTTACAGGGGGCAACTACGAGCAGTACTTC CASSPFTGGNYEQYF
TRBJ1-2 - few TRBV2 TGTGCCAGCCCTGACAGAGGCTACACCTTC CASPDRGYTF
TRBJ1-1 - few TRBV28 TGTGCCAGCAGTCTCCCCAGGAACACTGAAGCTTTCTTT CASSLPRNTEAFF
TRBJ2-1 TRBD1 few TRBV4-3 TGCGCCAGCAGCCAAGCAGGGGGCGTTAGGAATGAGCAGTTCTTC CASSQAGGVRNEQFF
TRBJ1-5 - - TRBV7-8 TGTGCCAGCAGGCAGGGATGGGGTCAGCCCCAGCATTTT CASRQGWGQPQHF
TRBJ2-7 TRBD2 few TRBV27 TGTGCCAGCAGACCTCGGGGAATCGGGAGGAGCTCCTACGAGCAGTACTTC CASRPRGIGRSSYEQYF
TRBJ2-3 TRBD2 few TRBV7-2 TGTGCCAGCAGCTCCCGACTAGCGGGGGACCGCACAGATACGCAGTATTTT CASSSRLAGDRTDTQYF
TRBJ2-2 TRBD2 - TRBV7-8 TGTGCCAGCAGCTTATCTAGCGGGAGGGCTTGGAACACCGGGGAGCTGTTTTTT CASSLSSGRAWNTGELFF
TRBJ2-7 - few TRBV7-2 TGTGCCAGCAGCTTCGGCGGCGAGCAGTACTTC CASSFGGEQYF